The 24 T cell receptor beta chains below all came from one sample that was sequenced in a study of blood T cell repertoires in COVID-19 (dated by TCRdb to about 2020). Receptor amplification or capture employed the immunoSEQ multiplex PCR assay. Here the immuneACCESS table is served through TCRdb, limited to in-frame sequences with V and J called. Missing clones are a known gap in these copies; in checked studies unresolved V genes cover under half, and the rest lacks a known reason. This sample comprises about 230,000 clones, about 83% of them detected only once. In total, the top ten clones hold approximately 7% of the sample. Material for sequencing was peripheral blood. Every receptor here comes from a woman in her forties or fifties with acute or convalescent COVID-19.

The V gene is TRBV6-2 or TRBV6-3, the J gene TRBJ2-2; possibly TRBD2 for D (6 bases). V was trimmed by 1 base and J by 4 bases, leaving 16 bases between them. The CDR3 sequence is 17 residues long. Germline-derived CDR1 and CDR2 are MNHEY and SVGEGT. The CDR3 region has the DNA TGTGCCAGCAGTTACTACCCGACTAGTGTGCCCACCGGGGAGCTGTTTTTT. Protein product: CASSYYPTSVPTGELFF.

The rearrangement uses TRBV13 and TRBJ2-5; a weak D match, TRBD1 (6 bases). The CDR3 covers 12 residues. The V end was cut by 4 bases, the J end by 5 bases, with 8 bases between. Germline loops: CDR1 PRHDT, CDR2 FYEKMQ (reference sequence). The CDR3 region is CASSWGLETQYF. The CDR3, as DNA: TGTGCCAGCAGCTGGGGGCTCGAGACCCAGTACTTC.

The chain recombines TRBV28 with TRBJ2-7, with 8 bases matching TRBD2. Germline V gene data show CDR1 as MDHEN and CDR2 as SYDVKM. The CDR3 totals 18 residues. The junction had 19 bases not matched to a gene; V was cut back by 7 bases and J by 2 bases. CDR3 coding DNA: TGTGCCAGCACCCAAACCAAAGTTATGCGGGGGGTCCCCTACGAGCAGTACTTC. It yields the protein CASTQTKVMRGVPYEQYF.

This clone was counted many times. The chain couples TRBV7-9 to TRBJ1-5, with 10 bases fitting TRBD1. The CDR3 sequence is 14 residues long. From germline, CDR1 is SEHNR and CDR2 FQNEAQ (reference sequence). V shed 5 bases, J shed 2 bases, and the junction held 0 bases outside the gene matches. The CDR3: CASSGQGGNQPQHF. The CDR3 DNA reads as TGTGCCAGCAGCGGACAGGGGGGCAATCAGCCCCAGCATTTT.

This chain joins TRBV12-3 or TRBV12-4 and TRBJ1-1, with D maybe TRBD1 (5 bases). V was cut by 8 bases and J by 6 bases, with 16 bases left in between. CDR3 length equals 13 residues. CDR3 sequence: CASQSGRGAEAFF. The CDR3 coding sequence is TGTGCCAGCCAGAGTGGACGGGGGGCTGAAGCTTTCTTT.

The chain recombines TRBV19 with TRBJ1-3, with a possible D match to TRBD1 (5 bases). This CDR3 has 14 residues. Germline V gives CDR1 LNHDA, CDR2 SQIVND (reference sequence). Deletions cut 7 bases from V and 0 bases from J, with 10 bases between. Here the CDR3 DNA reads TGTGCCAGTATGGGGCAGAGCTCTGGAAACACCATATATTTT. Its protein is CASMGQSSGNTIYF.

The chain carries TRBV5-1 and TRBJ2-1; 8 bases are a match to TRBD1. The CDR3 contains 14 residues. With V trimmed by 4 bases and J by 5 bases, 5 bases remained unmatched. Germline loops: CDR1 SGHRS, CDR2 YFSETQ. CDR3 nucleotide sequence: TGCGCCAGCAGCCTCCGGGACAGGAACAATGAGCAGTTCTTC. The encoded protein is CASSLRDRNNEQFF.

The chain employs TRBV10-3 and TRBJ2-1; TRBD1 aligns across 9 bases. J gave up 6 bases and V 10 bases, and 13 bases lay outside the gene matches. The CDR3 loop spans 15 amino acids. Germline values: CDR1 ENHRY, CDR2 SYGVKD. The CDR3: CASKRGGTGSNEQFF. In DNA, the CDR3 is TGTGCCAGCAAACGAGGAGGGACAGGGTCCAATGAGCAGTTCTTC.

This chain joins TRBV27 and TRBJ1-6, with 11 bases lining up with TRBD1. Unmatched junction bases numbered 13, after V lost 4 bases and J lost 2 bases. Germline V gene data show CDR1 as MNHEY and CDR2 as SMNVEV (reference sequence). This CDR3 spans 20 amino acids. The CDR3 nucleotides read TGTGCCAGCAGTTCCGCACGGCCGGACAGGGGGCGCCCCTATAATTCACCCCTCCACTTT. Translated: CASSSARPDRGRPYNSPLHF.

The chain couples TRBV12-3 or TRBV12-4 to TRBJ1-4, with unresolved D. The CDR3 sequence is 12 residues long. The germline V and J ends were trimmed by 2 bases and 11 bases, with 9 bases remaining between them. The CDR3 sequence: CASSLTRGKLFF. Written as DNA, the CDR3 is TGTGCCAGCAGTTTAACTCGGGGTAAACTGTTTTTT.

J is TRBJ1-1 and V is TRBV24-1, with D tentatively TRBD1 (6 bases). The CDR3 totals 17 residues. Trimming left V 4 bases short and J 0 bases short, with 17 bases between. Per germline, CDR1 KGHDR and CDR2 SFDVKD. The CDR3 DNA reads as TGTGCCACCAGTGACTACTTACAGGGTCCTATGAACACTGAAGCTTTCTTT. It is translated as CATSDYLQGPMNTEAFF.

The CDR3 is CASSQVAPQNTGELFF. CDR3 bases: TGCGCCAGCAGCCAAGTCGCGCCCCAGAACACCGGGGAGCTGTTTTTT. This chain connects TRBV4-1 to TRBJ2-2, with no clear D. There are 16 residues in the CDR3. Deletions cut 1 base from V and 1 base from J, with 10 bases between. CDR1 and CDR2 from the germline V gene are MGHRA and YSYEKL.

This chain connects TRBV6-5 to TRBJ1-1, with 7 bases identical to TRBD1. Germline V gene lookup returns CDR1 MNHEY and CDR2 SVGAGI. The J segment lost 0 bases and the V segment lost 6 bases, leaving 7 bases of the junction unmatched. The CDR3 is made up of 15 amino acids. CDR3 in amino acids: CASSRGTALNTEAFF. The CDR3 region has the DNA TGTGCCAGCAGCAGAGGGACAGCCCTGAACACTGAAGCTTTCTTT.

The V and J genes are TRBV5-1 and TRBJ2-2; weak D call: TRBD2 (7 bases). Germline loops: CDR1 SGHRS, CDR2 YFSETQ. CDR3 length: 16 amino acids. V lost 0 bases and J lost 0, with 9 bases in between. Here the CDR3 reads CASSLAGGPNTGELFF. The DNA for the CDR3 is TGCGCCAGCAGCTTGGCCGGGGGGCCGAACACCGGGGAGCTGTTTTTT.

This chain's CDR3 is CAWSAEEDTEAFF. Here the CDR3 DNA reads TGTGCCTGGAGTGCGGAGGAGGACACTGAAGCTTTCTTT. This rearrangement joins TRBV30 to TRBJ1-1, with D unresolved. V lost 1 base and J lost 3, with 9 bases in between. CDR1 is GTSNPN and CDR2 is SVGIG in the germline V gene (reference sequence). The CDR3 consists of 13 residues.

The rearrangement joins TRBV29-1 to TRBJ1-1, with D possibly TRBD1 on 5 matching bases. This CDR3 comprises 13 residues. V shed 4 bases and J shed 2 bases, with 11 bases lying between them. Germline V gene sequence: CDR1 SQVTM, CDR2 ANQGSEA. The CDR3 coding sequence is TGCAGCGTTGTTCAGGGAAGAAACACTGAAGCTTTCTTT. Translated, it gives CSVVQGRNTEAFF.

The chain links TRBV2 to TRBJ1-5, with D perhaps matching TRBD1 (6 bases). CDR3 size: 14 residues. Germline CDR1 and CDR2: SNHLY and FYNNEI. V lost 6 bases and J lost 6, with 15 bases in between. The CDR3 bases are TGTGCCAGCAGGACGGGGGGGGGCAGTCAGCCCCAGCATTTT. This sequence encodes CASRTGGGSQPQHF.

The rearrangement joins TRBV10-3 to TRBJ2-1, with 7 bases lining up with TRBD2. J was trimmed by 8 bases and V by 3 bases; bases with no gene match: 4. The CDR3 has 13 amino acids. Germline assignment: CDR1 ENHRY and CDR2 SYGVKD. CDR3 DNA: TGTGCCATCAGTGAACTACGGGAGGATGAGCAGTTCTTC. Its translation is CAISELREDEQFF.

This rearrangement joins TRBV9 to TRBJ2-1; D uncertain. Germline loops: CDR1 SGDLS, CDR2 YYNGEE. This CDR3 region has 13 residues. With 0 bases removed from V and 5 bases from J, the gap between germline ends came to 6 bases. The CDR3 loop reads CASSVGRNNEQFF. The DNA of the CDR3 is TGTGCCAGCAGCGTAGGGCGGAACAATGAGCAGTTCTTC.

The chain joins TRBV19 to TRBJ2-3; 7 positions agree with TRBD2. The CDR3 is 16 residues long. V gave up 3 bases and J gave up 0 bases; unmatched junction bases: 6. CDR1 is LNHDA and CDR2 is SQIVND in the germline V gene (reference sequence). The DNA for the CDR3 is TGTGCCAGTAGTATTTCCGCTAGCGGCAGCACAGATACGCAGTATTTT. This gives the protein CASSISASGSTDTQYF.

V usage is TRBV9 and J usage is TRBJ1-3; no clear D. The CDR3 length is 15 residues. Germline CDR1 is SGDLS and CDR2 is YYNGEE. Trimming pared 0 bases from V and 2 bases from J, leaving 9 bases between. CDR3 protein: CASSVGTYTGNTIYF. The DNA for the CDR3 is TGTGCCAGCAGCGTAGGGACTTATACTGGAAACACCATATATTTT.

The chain is built from TRBV7-2 and TRBJ1-1; 7 bases match TRBD1. In germline, CDR1 is SGHTA, CDR2 FQGNSA. The J segment lost 1 base and the V segment lost 2 bases, leaving 1 base of the junction unmatched. CDR3 length equals 14 residues. The CDR3: CASSLNRGNTEAFF. The CDR3 DNA follows: TGTGCCAGCAGCTTAAACAGGGGGAACACTGAAGCTTTCTTT.

The chain joins TRBV7-8 to TRBJ1-2; 8 bases fit TRBD1. V was pared by 5 bases and J by 6 bases, with 5 bases of the junction left unmatched. The CDR3 extends over 13 amino acids. Germline lookup yields CDR1 SGHVS and CDR2 FQNEAQ. This CDR3 reads CASSPGDRNGYTF. The CDR3 nucleotides read TGTGCCAGCAGCCCTGGGGACAGGAATGGCTACACCTTC.

V usage is TRBV27 and J usage is TRBJ1-2, with D maybe TRBD1 (5 bases). The germline gives CDR1 MNHEY, CDR2 SMNVEV (reference sequence). V shed 10 bases and J shed 5 bases, with 14 bases lying between them. The CDR3 spans 12 residues. The CDR3 is CATLYGGYGYTF. In DNA form, the CDR3 reads TGTGCCACCCTATACGGGGGGTATGGCTACACCTTC.